This passage covers 20 T cell receptor beta chains from one sample sequenced in a study of prognosis after radiotherapy for stage I lung cancer. Two-round multiplex PCR, the amplification method, yielded TCR beta CDR3 from genomic DNA. Primers (each specific to one TRBV or TRBJ gene) were used in first-round PCR. TCRdb recomputed calls from the multiplex PCR reads with MiXCR, one row per CDR3 protein. The sample has nearly 35,000 distinct CDR3 sequences; about 31% are singletons. The sample in question was PBMCs, obtained before or after stereotactic body radiation therapy (not recorded which). Every receptor here comes from a donor aged 50 or older with non-small cell lung cancer.

Regarding this clonotype: A much larger clone differs from this one at a single base, so this may be a read error. The chain joins TRBV12-3 or TRBV12-4 to TRBJ1-1, with D possibly TRBD1 on 5 matching bases. CDR3 length equals 14 residues. V lost 7 bases to trimming and J lost 1 base, with 13 bases between them. The CDR3 region has the DNA TGTGCCAGCAACCACGGGGGTGGGAACACTGAAGCTTTCTTT. Amino acids: CASNHGGGNTEAFF.

This clonotype has ten or more counts. This chain links TRBV7-9 with TRBJ1-1; D is unclear. Looked up from germline, CDR1 is SEHNR and CDR2 is FQNEAQ (reference sequence). Between the trimmed V and J ends, which lost 6 bases and 4 bases, there was a span of 6 bases. There are 11 residues in the CDR3. The CDR3 reads CASSRSTEAFF. CDR3 in DNA: TGTGCCAGCAGTAGGAGCACTGAAGCTTTCTTT.

V gene TRBV7-2 combines with J gene TRBJ2-7; 7 positions match TRBD2. Germline V CDR1 and CDR2: SGHTA, FQGNSA. Trimming at V came to 5 bases and at J to 7 bases, leaving 14 bases not matched to a gene. This CDR3 contains 15 residues. In DNA, the CDR3 is TGTGCCAGCAGCCTAGTGGGCGGGGGTGTGGGGGAGCAGTACTTC. Translating gives CASSLVGGGVGEQYF. Complete variable domain (other parts from reference TRBV7-2 and TRBJ2-7): GAGVSQSPSNKVTEKGKDVELRCDPISGHTALYWYRQSLGQGLEFLIYFQGNSAPDKSGLPSDRFSAERTGGSVSTLTIQRTQQEDSAVYLCASSLVGGGVGEQYFGPGTRLTVT.

In its sample, this clonotype was seen a few times. A single base separates this from a much larger clone, so it may be a read error. V and J are TRBV5-6 and TRBJ1-2; D is unclear. The CDR3 has 14 residues. CDR1 is SGHDT, CDR2 YYEEEE, per germline. The CDR3 DNA reads as TGTGCCAGCAGGCAATCCGTCGGGGTGAGTGGCTGCACCTTC. Encoded protein: CASRQSVGVSGCTF.

This clonotype was seen repeatedly, ten times or more. The V call is TRBV3-1, the J call TRBJ1-1; tentative D call: TRBD1 (6 bases). V shed 1 base and J shed 3 bases, with 18 bases lying between them. Germline V CDR1 and CDR2: LGHDT, YNNKEL (reference sequence). The CDR3 has 17 residues. The CDR3 DNA reads TGTGCCAGCAGCCAAGCTCTACCCCACAGGGAGGACACTGAAGCTTTCTTT. This encodes CASSQALPHREDTEAFF.

The gene calls are TRBV19 and TRBJ2-1; TRBD2 aligns across 8 bases. The ends lost 5 bases at V and 7 bases at J; junction bases unmatched: 7. Germline values: CDR1 LNHDA, CDR2 SQIVND (reference sequence). CDR3 length equals 14 residues. The CDR3 loop reads CASSGGGLENEQFF. The CDR3 nucleotides are TGTGCCAGTAGTGGCGGGGGGCTGGAAAATGAGCAGTTCTTC.

The table lists this clonotype with many counts. The V gene is TRBV12-3 or TRBV12-4, the J gene TRBJ2-2; D is uncertain. Trimming left V 3 bases short and J 4 bases short, with 9 bases between. CDR3 length: 14 amino acids. The CDR3 DNA is TGTGCCAGCAGTTTCCGGTTGGGCACCGGGGAGCTGTTTTTT. Translated, it gives CASSFRLGTGELFF.

This clonotype appeared many times. The J gene is TRBJ1-5, the V gene TRBV5-4; D is perhaps TRBD1 (5 bases). CDR1 and CDR2 from the germline V gene are SGHNT and YYREEE (reference sequence). V lost 4 bases, J lost 9 bases, and 20 bases lay in between. The CDR3 has 15 amino acids. The DNA for the CDR3 is TGTGCCAGCAGCCCGGGGGACGGAAAAAGGGGGCCCCAGCATTTT. It is translated as CASSPGDGKRGPQHF.

This clonotype was observed at least ten times. The rearrangement joins TRBV6-5 to TRBJ1-2; weak D call: TRBD1 (6 bases). The V and J ends lost 2 bases and 8 bases respectively, with 12 bases between them. CDR1 MNHEY and CDR2 SVGAGI come from the germline V gene. This CDR3 is built from 13 residues. CDR3 loop: CASSYGPGAGYTF. CDR3 nucleotides: TGTGCCAGCAGTTACGGGCCGGGGGCCGGCTACACCTTC.

In this sample, this clonotype turned up many times. The genes are TRBV5-1 and TRBJ2-7, with D perhaps TRBD1 (5 bases). CDR1 and CDR2 (germline): SGHRS, YFSETQ. The CDR3 length is 14 residues. Trimming removed 2 bases at V and 0 bases at J, with 9 bases between. The CDR3: CASSFAGNSYEQYF. CDR3 sequence (DNA): TGCGCCAGCAGCTTCGCAGGGAACTCCTACGAGCAGTACTTC.

This clonotype has at least ten counts. The chain is built from TRBV20-1 and TRBJ1-4; 10 nucleotides align to TRBD1. The CDR3 contains 13 residues. The junction had 6 bases not matched to a gene; V was cut back by 6 bases and J by 8 bases. The germline CDR1 and CDR2 sequences are DFQATT and SNEGSKA (reference sequence). CDR3 in DNA: TGCAGTGCCGCCGGGACAGGGGTGGAAAAACTGTTTTTT. It translates to CSAAGTGVEKLFF.

This chain uses TRBV28 with TRBJ1-4; 10 nucleotides match TRBD1. The V and J ends lost 3 bases and 4 bases, in that order; junction bases with no gene match: 2. Germline CDR1 and CDR2: MDHEN and SYDVKM. The CDR3 runs 15 residues. The CDR3 here is CASSLGQGYNEKLFF. CDR3 DNA sequence: TGTGCCAGCAGTTTGGGACAGGGGTATAATGAAAAACTGTTTTTT.

J is TRBJ1-5 and V is TRBV27; unclear D gene. CDR3 length: 13 residues. CDR1 MNHEY and CDR2 SMNVEV come from the germline V gene (reference sequence). Trimming pared 4 bases from V and 4 bases from J, leaving 8 bases between. Here the CDR3 DNA reads TGTGCCAGCAGTTACGGGTCGAATCAGCCCCAGCATTTT. Protein: CASSYGSNQPQHF.

This clonotype was recorded only once. The conserved phenylalanine or tryptophan normally closing the CDR3 is absent here, so this likely arose from a read error. The CDR3 is CSARSGTGVTYGYTL. The CDR3 coding sequence is TGCAGTGCTAGAAGCGGGACAGGGGTAACATATGGCTACACCTTA. The genes are TRBV20-1 and TRBJ1-2, with 10 positions matching TRBD1. In germline, CDR1 is DFQATT, CDR2 SNEGSKA (reference sequence). The CDR3 covers 15 residues. The V gene end was trimmed by 2 bases and the J gene end by 5 bases; junction bases not matched to a gene: 8.

This clonotype was seen repeatedly, ten times or more. This sequence joins TRBV5-1 and TRBJ2-3; possibly TRBD1 for D (5 bases). Germline loops: CDR1 SGHRS, CDR2 YFSETQ. The V gene lost 3 bases and the J gene lost 5 bases, with 10 bases spanning the gap. This CDR3 region has 13 residues. CDR3 DNA: TGCGCCAGCAGCTCCCAGGGCATAGATACGCAGTATTTT. Translated: CASSSQGIDTQYF.

A remark on this clonotype: A far larger clone is only one base removed, so a read error is likely. The chain recombines TRBV6-2 or TRBV6-3 with TRBJ2-4; TRBD1 aligns across 7 bases. The CDR3 covers 13 residues. J gave up 7 bases and V 2 bases, and 2 bases lay outside the gene matches. Germline V gene data show CDR1 as MNHEY and CDR2 as SVGEGT. CDR3 nucleotides: TGTGCCAGCAGTTACGGGACAGTGAACATTCAGTACTTC. Amino acid sequence: CASSYGTVNIQYF.

About this clonotype itself: A much larger clone is a single base away; this may be a read error. The chain has TRBV28 and TRBJ2-4; 7 nucleotides align to TRBD1. Germline V CDR1 and CDR2: MDHEN, SYDVKM. The J segment lost 14 bases and the V segment lost 6 bases, leaving 10 bases of the junction unmatched. The CDR3 totals 12 residues. For the CDR3, the DNA is TGTGCCAGCAGCTCACCGGGACAGTGGAAGTACTTC. This codes for CASSSPGQWKYF.

Ten or more counts support this clonotype. The rearrangement links TRBV20-1 to TRBJ2-3; 9 nucleotides match TRBD2. CDR1 is DFQATT and CDR2 is SNEGSKA in the germline V gene (reference sequence). This CDR3 contains 17 residues. Trimming cost V 0 bases and J 2 bases; bases outside gene matches: 9. For the CDR3, the DNA is TGCAGTGCTAGAGATCTCGTCCTAGCGGGGTACACAGATACGCAGTATTTT. This encodes CSARDLVLAGYTDTQYF.

The genes are TRBV5-4 and TRBJ2-7, with 13 bases matching TRBD2. Trimming took 0 bases from V and 2 from J; bases not matched to a gene: 5. CDR1 SGHNT and CDR2 YYREEE come from the germline V gene (reference sequence). The CDR3 sequence is 17 residues long. The CDR3 DNA is TGTGCCAGCAGCTTGGCGACTAGCGGGGGGACAGCCTACGAGCAGTACTTC. Amino acids: CASSLATSGGTAYEQYF.

This clonotype was found many times. A much bigger clone sits one base away, suggesting this may be a read error. The conserved closing phenylalanine or tryptophan is absent in this CDR3, likely reflecting a read error. V is TRBV2 and J is TRBJ2-2; possible D gene TRBD2, 5 bases. The CDR3 covers 15 residues. Germline CDR1 is SNHLY and CDR2 is FYNNEI. The V gene lost 7 bases and the J gene lost 0 bases, with 12 bases spanning the gap. CDR3 sequence: CASTPDGTNTGELFC. Here the CDR3 DNA reads TGTGCCAGCACCCCGGACGGGACGAACACCGGGGAGCTGTTTTGT.